The 9 T cell receptor beta chains presented below share a single source sample, sequenced in a study of cytomegalovirus exposure and HLA in healthy donors. Both 60 Vbeta primers and 13 Jbeta primers went into the PCR. Sequenced by immunoSEQ multiplex PCR; TCRdb stores in-frame clones only, minus some. In total, the table holds around 53,000 clones. Material for sequencing was PBMCs. Every receptor here comes from a man aged 18 to 29 in good health and CMV-seropositive.

The chain couples TRBV6-6 to TRBJ2-7; a weak D match, TRBD1 (6 bases). CDR1 MNHNY and CDR2 SVGAGI come from the germline V gene (reference sequence). CDR3 length: 15 amino acids. V shed 6 bases and J shed 4 bases, with 19 bases lying between them. This chain's CDR3 is CASSPSGHLTYEQYF. The CDR3 DNA reads as TGTGCCAGCAGCCCCTCGGGACACCTTACATACGAGCAGTACTTC.

The V gene is TRBV10-1, the J gene TRBJ1-5; unclear D gene. CDR3 length: 14 amino acids. V was shortened by 8 bases and J by 0 bases, with 11 bases between the two germline ends. CDR1 and CDR2 (germline): WNHNN, SYGVQD (reference sequence). This CDR3 is CASGQDYSNQPQHF. In DNA form, the CDR3 reads TGCGCCAGCGGGCAGGATTATAGCAATCAGCCCCAGCATTTT.

Concerning this clone: Sequence at one end of the junction differs from germline and may be a read error. The chain links TRBV5-1 to TRBJ1-3; TRBD1 agrees at 9 bases. This CDR3 has 14 amino acids. Germline CDR1 SGHRS, CDR2 YFSETQ. Written as DNA, the CDR3 is TGCGCCAGCAGATTGGGACAGGGAGGAAACACCATATATTTT. Amino acids: CASRLGQGGNTIYF.

The chain carries TRBV30 and TRBJ2-7; TRBD2 aligns across 7 bases. Germline values: CDR1 GTSNPN, CDR2 SVGIG (reference sequence). The CDR3 covers 12 residues. J lost 6 bases, V lost 1 base, and 3 bases had no gene match. The DNA of the CDR3 is TGTGCCTGGAGTGGGGAGGGATTCGAGCAGTACTTC. Translation: CAWSGEGFEQYF.

The chain carries TRBV28 and TRBJ2-7; 11 bases are a match to TRBD1. After removal of 8 bases from V and 2 bases from J, the junction contained 11 bases not matched to a gene. The CDR3 spans 16 residues. The germline V gene has CDR1 MDHEN and CDR2 SYDVKM. The CDR3 here is CASAPAGTGGTYEQYF. The CDR3 nucleotides are TGTGCCAGCGCTCCCGCCGGGACAGGGGGTACCTACGAGCAGTACTTC.

This chain connects TRBV27 to TRBJ2-5, with a tentative D call TRBD2 (7 bases). The closer fit of TRBJ2-7 to the DNA end suggests the J call may be wrong. The CDR3 sequence is 15 residues long. The germline CDR1 and CDR2 sequences are MNHEY and SMNVEV (reference sequence). CDR3 bases: TGTGCCAGCGGTACAATCAGGGGAGGGTCCTACGAGCAGTACTTC. Translating gives CASGTIRGGSYEQYF.

The chain is built from TRBV19 and TRBJ2-2; maybe TRBD1 (5 bases). Per the germline V gene, CDR1 is LNHDA and CDR2 is SQIVND (reference sequence). Trimming took off 5 bases at V and 4 bases at J, with 8 bases between the two ends. The CDR3 totals 13 residues. The CDR3 DNA sequence: TGTGCCAGTAGTGCAGGGTTCACCGGGGAGCTGTTTTTT. Translating gives CASSAGFTGELFF.

CDR3 sequence (DNA): TGTGCCAGCAGTCTAGGGGGAAGGGCTTATGGCTACACCTTC. Amino acid sequence: CASSLGGRAYGYTF. This chain connects TRBV28 to TRBJ1-2; a weak D match, TRBD1 (6 bases). The V gene lost 5 bases and the J gene lost 5 bases, with 15 bases spanning the gap. The CDR3 consists of 14 residues. In germline, CDR1 is MDHEN, CDR2 SYDVKM.

Regarding this clone: At one end, the junction sequence differs from germline, possibly due to a read error. The V call is TRBV7-3, the J call TRBJ2-2; 15 positions match TRBD2. CDR3 length equals 18 residues. Germline V gives CDR1 SGHTA, CDR2 FQGTGA. The CDR3, as DNA: TGTGCCGGCAGCCCCGACGGACTAGCGGGAGGGCTAACCGGGGAGCTGTTTTTT. The encoded protein is CAGSPDGLAGGLTGELFF.